This T cell receptor (beta chain) appears in the sequencing data of a study of STAT5B mutations in CD4+ large granular lymphocyte leukemia. The study's findings and limits: TRBV06-family usage was enriched in top patient clones (8/27) versus controls (2/35).

Assay used: immunoSEQ multiplex PCR; TCRdb lists only in-frame clones, some missing. The sample includes around 34,000 clones, around four fifths seen only once; the top ten take around 4.6%. The CDR3 sequence is 15 residues long. V gave up 3 bases and J gave up 11 bases; unmatched junction bases: 13. CDR1 MDHEN and CDR2 SYDVKM come from the germline V gene. This clone was recorded once. Its target is not known. This TCR derives from a human donor in good health. The V and J genes are TRBV28 and TRBJ1-1, with 9 nucleotides matching TRBD1. The sequenced sample consisted of CD4+ T cells from blood buffy coats. CDR3 sequence: CASSFLGQGNTGAFF. CDR3 coding DNA: TGTGCCAGCAGTTTTCTTGGACAGGGGAATACCGGGGCTTTCTTT.